This T cell receptor beta chain was sequenced during a study of T cells in Graves' hyperthyroidism and ophthalmopathy. This clonotype turned up a few times. Amplified regions were TCR beta CDR3 sequences from RNA transcripts. First-round RT-PCR with HTBI primers amplified the TCR CDR3 region. TCRdb reprocessed the multiplex PCR reads via MiXCR and lists one record per CDR3 protein. This sample yields 470,000 or so distinct CDR3 sequences, of which roughly 20% are seen a single time; roughly 29% belongs to the top ten. In germline, CDR1 is SGHTA, CDR2 FQGTGA. V was trimmed by 5 bases and J by 2 bases, leaving 9 bases between them. This CDR3 has 13 amino acids.

This TCR derives from a man in his late teens or twenties with Graves' hyperthyroidism. This sequence joins TRBV7-3 and TRBJ1-1; D may be TRBD1 (5 bases). Material: blood. The CDR3 nucleotides are TGTGCCAGCAGCGCAGGGAGTAACACTGAAGCTTTCTTT. This codes for CASSAGSNTEAFF.